This T cell receptor (beta chain) stems from a study of shared T cell receptors in the human thymus. The method was immunoSEQ multiplex PCR; TCRdb's version includes in-frame clones alone and lacks a portion of them. The table shows some 720,000 clones, with roughly 90% occurring only once. The ends lost 1 base at V and 7 bases at J; junction bases unmatched: 0. The CDR3 runs to 12 residues. Germline CDR1 and CDR2: SQVTM and ANQGSEA. These same records also appear under a second study, on human thymus T cells.

The sequencing sample was made of thymocytes. The chain has TRBV29-1 and TRBJ2-4; the match to TRBD1 covers 8 bases. The clonotype originates from a boy in the first two years of life with a congenital heart defect. This chain's CDR3 is CSVEGTGNIQYF. In DNA, the CDR3 is TGCAGCGTTGAAGGGACAGGGAACATTCAGTACTTC.